This is a list of T cell receptor beta chains from one sample in a study of T-cell reconstitution after alpha-beta-depleted transplantation in children. Each CDR3 protein gets one entry after TCRdb re-called the PCR reads with MiXCR. The sample records more than 200,000 distinct CDR3 sequences, more than 20% being singletons. The starting material was PBMCs, mostly from graft donor cells, obtained 360 days after TCRalphabeta/CD19-depleted stem cell transplant. These receptors were obtained from a female patient between 2 and 10 years old who had a stem cell transplant for congenital amegakaryocytic thrombocytopenia, so the T cells may come from the graft donor. Each CDR3 is given with its conserved first and last residue. A D gene is named only where the DNA matches it firmly. Not every row has a clone size; where given, it reads once, few, many or a size class.

CASSLSLTEGLAGGGRQETQYF	TGTGCCAGCAGCTTAAGCCTAACAGAAGGACTAGCGGGGGGTGGACGGCAAGAGACCCAGTACTTC	TRBJ2-5	TRBD2	TRBV11-1	.
CSAQKGTAGAFF	TGCAGTGCGCAAAAAGGGACAGCTGGAGCTTTCTTT	TRBJ1-1	TRBD1	TRBV20-1	few
CASSLAHIRINTGELFF	TGCGCCAGCAGCTTGGCACATATTAGGATTAACACCGGGGAGCTGTTTTTT	TRBJ2-2	.	TRBV5-1	once
CASSIGGDEAFF	TGTGCCAGCAGTATTGGGGGTGATGAAGCTTTCTTT	TRBJ1-1	.	TRBV7-2	few
CASSQEKARGPQYF	TGCGCCAGCAGCCAAGAAAAGGCGCGCGGTCCGCAGTATTTT	TRBJ2-3	.	TRBV4-1	.
CASSSAPDRTGELFF	TGTGCCAGCAGCTCCGCCCCGGACAGGACCGGGGAGCTGTTTTTT	TRBJ2-2	TRBD1	TRBV7-6	few
CAISEYQRPGYGYTF	TGTGCCATCAGTGAATACCAAAGGCCAGGGTATGGCTACACCTTC	TRBJ1-2	.	TRBV10-3	.
CASSFRNSASYEQYF	TGTGCCAGCAGTTTTAGAAACTCCGCATCCTACGAGCAGTACTTC	TRBJ2-7	.	TRBV27	few
CASTPGLEYNEQFF	TGTGCCAGCACCCCGGGACTAGAATACAATGAGCAGTTCTTC	TRBJ2-1	TRBD2	TRBV3-1	few
CASSLVNEQYF	TGTGCCAGCAGCTTAGTGAACGAGCAGTACTTC	TRBJ2-7	.	TRBV7-9	many
CASSLNRPSGYTF	TGTGCCAGCAGCTTGAACAGACCATCTGGCTACACCTTC	TRBJ1-2	.	TRBV5-6	.
CASSLLPGQKNTEAFF	TGCGCCAGCAGCTTGCTGCCGGGACAGAAGAACACTGAAGCTTTCTTT	TRBJ1-1	TRBD1	TRBV5-1	.
CASRRGTGNTIYF	TGTGCCAGCAGGAGGGGAACTGGAAACACCATATATTTT	TRBJ1-3	.	TRBV28	.
CASRPGVSDVDTQYF	TGTGCCAGCAGGCCGGGAGTCTCCGATGTAGATACGCAGTATTTT	TRBJ2-3	.	TRBV2	.
CASSEGPGLSYEQYF	TGTGCCAGCAGCGAGGGACCGGGTCTGTCCTACGAGCAGTACTTC	TRBJ2-7	.	TRBV5-5	few
CASSQDIGDFFYGYTF	TGCGCCAGCAGCCAAGATATAGGAGACTTTTTCTATGGCTACACCTTC	TRBJ1-2	.	TRBV4-3	few
CASSEGQSGTQYF	TGCGCCAGCAGCGAGGGACAGTCGGGGACCCAGTACTTC	TRBJ2-5	TRBD1	TRBV4-1	.
CASRRQGSGNTIYF	TGTGCCAGCAGGCGACAGGGTTCCGGAAACACCATATATTTT	TRBJ1-3	TRBD1	TRBV2	.
CASSYIFIGTDTQYF	TGTGCCAGCAGTTACATCTTTATTGGTACAGATACGCAGTATTTT	TRBJ2-3	.	TRBV28	many
CAIRGQGGETQYF	TGTGCCATCAGGGGACAGGGTGGAGAGACCCAGTACTTC	TRBJ2-5	TRBD1	TRBV10-3	.
CASSGAGELFF	TGTGCCAGCAGCGGAGCCGGGGAGCTGTTTTTT	TRBJ2-2	.	TRBV5-4	few
CASNKGWTEAFF	TGTGCCAGCAACAAGGGCTGGACTGAAGCTTTCTTT	TRBJ1-1	.	TRBV28	.
CASSYHGQELHQPQHF	TGTGCCAGCAGCTATCACGGACAGGAGCTCCATCAGCCCCAGCATTTT	TRBJ1-5	TRBD1	TRBV12-3/TRBV12-4	.
CASKRTGSRTEAFF	TGCGCCAGCAAAAGGACAGGGTCGCGCACTGAAGCTTTCTTT	TRBJ1-1	TRBD1	TRBV4-1	.
CASSSANSYGYTF	TGTGCCAGCAGTTCCGCGAATTCCTATGGCTACACCTTC	TRBJ1-2	.	TRBV6-6	.
CAISSTDEQYF	TGTGCCATCAGCTCTACGGACGAGCAGTACTTC	TRBJ2-7	.	TRBV10-3	.
CASSPGRGGRNYGYTF	TGTGCCAGCTCACCCGGACGGGGGGGGCGAAACTATGGCTACACCTTC	TRBJ1-2	.	TRBV18	.
CASSPTGIHEQFF	TGTGCCAGCAGTCCCACAGGGATCCATGAGCAGTTCTTC	TRBJ2-1	.	TRBV12-3/TRBV12-4	many
CASSNWAQGGETQYF	TGCGCCAGCAGCAATTGGGCCCAGGGCGGGGAGACCCAGTACTTC	TRBJ2-5	.	TRBV5-1	.
CASSLAKIGGHTGELFF	TGTGCCAGCAGCTTAGCGAAAATTGGGGGGCACACCGGGGAGCTGTTTTTT	TRBJ2-2	.	TRBV7-9	few
CASSVDGPRINIQYF	TGTGCCAGCAGCGTCGACGGACCCCGAATAAACATTCAGTACTTC	TRBJ2-4	.	TRBV5-6	few
CASRDTGTGTKGNTIYF	TGTGCCAGCAGGGACACCGGGACAGGGACAAAAGGAAACACCATATATTTT	TRBJ1-3	TRBD1	TRBV28	.
CASSLGQVNTEAFF	TGCGCCAGCAGCCTTGGACAGGTGAACACTGAAGCTTTCTTT	TRBJ1-1	TRBD1	TRBV4-1	few